The clone carrying this T cell receptor (beta chain) turned up a few times. This sample is part of a study of post-analysis software for immune sequencing data. Study in general: Recorded disease courses covered relapsing-remitting, secondary progressive and progressive-relapsing multiple sclerosis. Some patients had no subtype annotation.

cDNA libraries for TCR beta contained unique molecular identifiers. TCRdb used MiXCR to reprocess the PCR reads, holding one entry per CDR3 protein. This table has 550,000 to 700,000 distinct CDR3 sequences, 44% appearing once. This TCR was recovered from a girl between 10 and 17 years old with multiple sclerosis. The sample comprised blood.

CDR3: CASSQGLGYGIAKNIQYF. CDR3 nucleotide sequence: TGCGCCAGCAGCCAAGGACTAGGGTATGGGATAGCCAAAAACATTCAGTACTTC. V is TRBV4-1 and J is TRBJ2-4, with a weak D call TRBD2 (6 bases). V gave up 1 base and J gave up 0 bases, with 16 bases separating them. This CDR3 contains 18 residues. Germline V CDR1 and CDR2: MGHRA, YSYEKL.